The 6 T cell receptor beta chains given below trace back to one sample, sequenced in a study of T cells in Graves' hyperthyroidism and ophthalmopathy. Amplification of TCR beta CDR3 regions used RNA as the template. Primed by the HTBI set, a first-round RT-PCR was run on the TCR CDR3. Via MiXCR, TCRdb re-called the multiplex PCR reads, giving one row per CDR3 protein. The sample carries some 600,000 distinct CDR3 sequences, approximately 14% recorded once. Specimen: blood. The source of these receptors is a woman aged 25 to 45 with Graves' hyperthyroidism that later progressed to Graves' ophthalmopathy.

This clonotype was found many times. The CDR3, as DNA: TGTGCCACCGCGGACATCTATAGCAATCAGCCCCAGCATTTT. Encoded protein: CATADIYSNQPQHF. The rearrangement joins TRBV24-1 to TRBJ1-5; D might be TRBD1 (5 bases). Germline CDR1 and CDR2: KGHDR and SFDVKD. The CDR3 consists of 14 residues. With 9 bases removed from V and 0 bases from J, the gap between germline ends came to 11 bases.

The sample holds many counts of this clonotype. This rearrangement joins TRBV2 to TRBJ2-7; TRBD1 agrees at 8 bases. The V gene's germline CDR1 is SNHLY and CDR2 FYNNEI. The V gene end was trimmed by 4 bases and the J gene end by 2 bases; junction bases not matched to a gene: 7. This CDR3 is built from 15 residues. CDR3 bases: TGTGCCAGCAGTGTTGGGACAGGCCCGACCTACGAGCAGTACTTC. Translation: CASSVGTGPTYEQYF.

This clonotype showed up many times. V is TRBV7-2 and J is TRBJ2-5; 7 bases fit TRBD2. The CDR3 is 17 residues long. The J segment lost 4 bases and the V segment lost 4 bases, leaving 15 bases of the junction unmatched. From germline, CDR1 is SGHTA and CDR2 FQGNSA. CDR3 sequence (DNA): TGTGCCAGCAGCTCCCGAAGCGGGGCGGGGAAAGGAGAGACCCAGTACTTC. Translating it yields CASSSRSGAGKGETQYF.

The chain carries TRBV10-1 and TRBJ2-2; no definite D call. The V gene lost 0 bases and the J gene lost 3 bases, with 11 bases spanning the gap. Germline CDR1 reads WNHNN; CDR2 reads SYGVQD (reference sequence). The CDR3 spans 16 residues. In DNA, the CDR3 is TGCGCCAGCAGTGAGTCGATCAGCGTTCACACCGGGGAGCTGTTTTTT. Its protein is CASSESISVHTGELFF.

The chain joins TRBV19 to TRBJ2-7, with D perhaps TRBD2 (6 bases). Trimming took off 5 bases at V and 0 bases at J, with 11 bases between the two ends. This CDR3 comprises 14 residues. Germline values: CDR1 LNHDA, CDR2 SQIVND (reference sequence). CDR3 amino acids: CASSSSSVSYEQYF. Here the CDR3 DNA reads TGTGCCAGTAGTTCGTCTAGCGTCTCCTACGAGCAGTACTTC. Using reference TRBV19 and TRBJ2-7 for the parts outside the CDR3, the full variable domain is DGGITQSPKYLFRKEGQNVTLSCEQNLNHDAMYWYRQDPGQGLRLIYYSQIVNDFQKGDIAEGYSVSREKKESFPLTVTSAQKNPTAFYLCASSSSSVSYEQYFGPGTRLTVT.

This clonotype has just a few counts. This rearrangement joins TRBV19 to TRBJ1-3; D gene unclear. This CDR3 comprises 14 residues. Germline lookup yields CDR1 LNHDA and CDR2 SQIVND (reference sequence). V lost 3 bases to trimming and J lost 0 bases, with 6 bases between them. The CDR3 spells CASSMGSSGNTIYF. In DNA form, the CDR3 reads TGTGCCAGTAGTATGGGGAGCTCTGGAAACACCATATATTTT.